This is a list of T cell receptor beta chains from one sample in a study of cytomegalovirus exposure and HLA in healthy donors. Measured with immunoSEQ multiplex PCR; TCRdb has only the in-frame clones, and not every one. The sample shows some 110,000 clones, roughly 76% of them seen only once. Sequencing was performed on PBMCs. Receptors were obtained from a man in his thirties or forties in good health and CMV-seronegative. CDR3s include the opening cysteine and the closing phenylalanine or tryptophan. Each record gives: clone size, J gene, V gene, D gene, CDR3 DNA, CDR3 protein. D genes are given only for firm matches. Some rows have no size entry. The others give once, few or many, or a class for an expanded clone.

size: .
J: TRBJ1-2
V: TRBV5-1
D: TRBD1
DNA: TGCGCCAGCAGCTTTACAGGGGGAGCTAACTATGGCTACACCTTC
CDR3: CASSFTGGANYGYTF

size: .
J: TRBJ1-4
V: TRBV10-3
D: .
DNA: TGTGCCATCAGTGCGGGGGAAAAACTGTTTTTT
CDR3: CAISAGEKLFF

size: .
J: TRBJ2-5
V: TRBV18
D: TRBD2
DNA: TGTGCCAGCTCGGAGCGGGGGCAAGAGACCCAGTACTTC
CDR3: CASSERGQETQYF

size: few
J: TRBJ2-2
V: TRBV2
D: .
DNA: TGTGCCAGCAGTGAAAGGCCAGGGGACACCGGGGAGCTGTTTTTT
CDR3: CASSERPGDTGELFF

size: once
J: TRBJ2-7
V: TRBV28
D: TRBD2
DNA: TGTGCCAGCAGTCCCCGGGGGGGGTCCGACGAGCAGTACTTC
CDR3: CASSPRGGSDEQYF

size: few
J: TRBJ2-3
V: TRBV19
D: TRBD1
DNA: TGTGCCAGTAAGTTAACAGGGGACACAGATACGCAGTATTTT
CDR3: CASKLTGDTDTQYF

size: once
J: TRBJ1-1
V: TRBV5-1
D: .
DNA: TGCGCCAGCAGCACCCTGACCAGGGGATTGAACACTGAAGCTTTCTTT
CDR3: CASSTLTRGLNTEAFF

size: once
J: TRBJ1-3
V: TRBV5-1
D: .
DNA: TGCGCCAGCAGCTTGGAGTGGTCAGCTAGGGGGTCTGGAAACACCATATATTTT
CDR3: CASSLEWSARGSGNTIYF

size: .
J: TRBJ1-2
V: TRBV28
D: TRBD1
DNA: TGTGCCAGCAGTGTTTATAAGGGGCGGGACAGCACCACCTTC
CDR3: CASSVYKGRDSTTF

size: .
J: TRBJ2-2
V: TRBV5-1
D: .
DNA: TGCGCCAGCAGCTTCGACGGGTCGGGCGGGGAGCTGTTTTTT
CDR3: CASSFDGSGGELFF

size: .
J: TRBJ2-1
V: TRBV5-8
D: .
DNA: TGTGCCAGCAGCTTACTCATAGAGCCCGAAACCTACAATGAGCAGTTCTTC
CDR3: CASSLLIEPETYNEQFF

size: .
J: TRBJ2-2
V: TRBV12-5
D: .
DNA: TGTGCTAGTGGCCTCTTCATACAGGGTTACACCGGGGAGCTGTTTTTT
CDR3: CASGLFIQGYTGELFF

size: .
J: TRBJ2-3
V: TRBV7-2
D: .
DNA: TGTGCCAGCAGCCCCGAGGGCCTCACAGATACGCAGTATTTT
CDR3: CASSPEGLTDTQYF

size: .
J: TRBJ2-1
V: TRBV6-1
D: TRBD2
DNA: TGTGCCAGCAGTCCTAGCGGGGTATACAATGAGCAGTTCTTC
CDR3: CASSPSGVYNEQFF

size: .
J: TRBJ2-7
V: TRBV11-2
D: .
DNA: TGTGCCAGCAGCTTAGTCCAGGGGACGTACGAGCAGTACTTC
CDR3: CASSLVQGTYEQYF

size: few
J: TRBJ2-7
V: TRBV4-1
D: .
DNA: TGCGCCAGCAGCCAAGAACGGCAGGTCAGCTACGAGCAGTACTTC
CDR3: CASSQERQVSYEQYF

size: few
J: TRBJ2-7
V: TRBV29-1
D: TRBD1
DNA: TGCAGCGTTGTAGGGACAGGGTTACGGAGCTACGAGCAGTACTTC
CDR3: CSVVGTGLRSYEQYF

size: .
J: TRBJ2-1
V: TRBV5-1
D: TRBD1
DNA: TGCGCCAGCAGCCGCGACCGAGTCGGGACAGTTTTCTTC
CDR3: CASSRDRVGTVFF

size: few
J: TRBJ2-6
V: TRBV2
D: .
DNA: TGTGCCAGCAGGGACTATGGATCTGGGGCCAACGTCCTGACTTTC
CDR3: CASRDYGSGANVLTF

size: .
J: TRBJ2-7
V: TRBV5-1
D: TRBD2
DNA: TGCGCCAGCAGCTTGGCGGGGACTAGCGGGGCTCACTCCTACGAGCAGTACTTC
CDR3: CASSLAGTSGAHSYEQYF

size: .
J: TRBJ1-6
V: TRBV28
D: .
DNA: TGTGCCAGCAGTTTACGGGGGGGTTCACCCCTCCACTTT
CDR3: CASSLRGGSPLHF

size: .
J: TRBJ2-7
V: TRBV6-1
D: .
DNA: TGTGTCAGCGGGACAGGTGGGGAGCAGTACTTC
CDR3: CVSGTGGEQYF

size: .
J: TRBJ2-2
V: TRBV4-3
D: TRBD2
DNA: TGCGCCAGCAGCCAAGACGTGGGACTAGCTCCCGGGGAGCTGTTTTTT
CDR3: CASSQDVGLAPGELFF